At least ten counts were recorded for the clone carrying this T cell receptor beta chain. This specimen comes from a study of T cells in Graves' hyperthyroidism and ophthalmopathy. Each patient was aged 18 to 65 and had newly diagnosed hyperthyroidism of under 2 months' duration. The V end lost 0 bases, the J end lost 1 base, and 13 bases lay between the germline ends. CDR1 and CDR2 from the germline V gene are MGHRA and YSYEKL. The CDR3 extends over 17 amino acids. RNA transcripts gave rise to amplified TCR beta CDR3 regions. The TCR CDR3 was amplified in a first-round RT-PCR using the HTBI primer set. TCRdb re-analysed the multiplex PCR reads in MiXCR, keeping a single row per CDR3 protein. Of about 47,000 distinct CDR3 sequences detected, 45% to 65% appear once; the ten largest clones hold over 30%.

The chain carries TRBV4-1 and TRBJ1-5; possibly TRBD1 for D (5 bases). Material for sequencing was peripheral blood or thyroid tissue (not recorded which). This TCR derives from a man aged 18 to 30 with Graves' hyperthyroidism. The CDR3, as DNA: TGCGCCAGCAGCCAAGATCCTCGGGGCAGCAGCAATCAGCCCCAGCATTTT. Translating it yields CASSQDPRGSSNQPQHF.